This T cell receptor beta chain came from a study of T cell responses to AZD1222 COVID-19 vaccine. Study details: Samples with a second dose at about 4 or about 12 weeks were pooled together. Findings of the study overall: Clonal diversity may have been underestimated in mostly white British donors. It was only after the peak T cell response that any repertoires were sampled. Seropositive status at baseline applied to only a handful of AZD1222 recipients.

Assay: immunoSEQ multiplex PCR; the TCRdb copy retains only in-frame clones and omits some. The sample yields about 99,000 clones, less than 95% seen once. In regard to this clone: Its antigen is not known.

The ends were cut back, 5 bases at V and 2 bases at J, with 14 bases in the middle. This CDR3 comprises 15 residues. The germline gives CDR1 MDHEN, CDR2 SYDVKM. This specimen was peripheral blood, taken on day 0 of AZD1222 vaccination. This receptor was taken from an adult in good health. The chain combines TRBV28 with TRBJ2-3; no definite D call. The CDR3 sequence is CASSRADGHTDTQYF. The DNA for the CDR3 is TGTGCCAGCAGTAGGGCCGACGGTCACACAGATACGCAGTATTTT.